Listed here are 5 T cell receptor beta chains from one sample, sequenced in a study of T cells expressing NK-cell markers. TCRdb re-called the 5' RACE reads, yielding one record per CDR3 amino acid sequence without DNA. The table gives about 430,000 distinct CDR3 sequences; the top ten clones make up more than 1.4% of it. Sequencing was done on a sample of blood T cells: a sorted CD56 or NKG2C T cell subset, CD4+ or CD8+ T cells, or bulk PBMC T cells (not recorded which). The receptors originated from a woman aged 45-65 years in good health.

V usage is TRBV18 and J usage is TRBJ1-3. Germline lookup yields CDR1 KGHSH and CDR2 LQKENI. There are 14 residues in the CDR3. The chain's CDR3 is CASSPSRQQNTIYF.

The V and J genes are TRBV24-1 and TRBJ1-5; as DNA is missing, the TRBD1 call by TCRdb cannot be tested. The CDR3 consists of 16 residues. Germline CDR1 KGHDR, CDR2 SFDVKD. Here the CDR3 reads CATSDSPGQGDQPQHF.

This chain joins TRBV4-1 and TRBJ1-4. This CDR3 is 14 amino acids long. Germline-derived CDR1 and CDR2 are MGHRA and YSYEKL. The CDR3 spells CASSRDGEAEKLFF.

The V call is TRBV10-3, the J call TRBJ1-2; absent DNA, TCRdb's TRBD1 call cannot be checked. The CDR3 is 12 residues long. The germline CDR1 and CDR2 sequences are ENHRY and SYGVKD. CDR3 sequence: CATGQGNYGYTF.

The rearrangement links TRBV11-2 to TRBJ2-6; TCRdb gives TRBD1 as the D gene, but with no DNA this cannot be confirmed. There are 18 residues in the CDR3. Looked up from germline, CDR1 is SGHAT and CDR2 is FQNNGV. CDR3 loop: CASRRPGRSESGANVLTF.